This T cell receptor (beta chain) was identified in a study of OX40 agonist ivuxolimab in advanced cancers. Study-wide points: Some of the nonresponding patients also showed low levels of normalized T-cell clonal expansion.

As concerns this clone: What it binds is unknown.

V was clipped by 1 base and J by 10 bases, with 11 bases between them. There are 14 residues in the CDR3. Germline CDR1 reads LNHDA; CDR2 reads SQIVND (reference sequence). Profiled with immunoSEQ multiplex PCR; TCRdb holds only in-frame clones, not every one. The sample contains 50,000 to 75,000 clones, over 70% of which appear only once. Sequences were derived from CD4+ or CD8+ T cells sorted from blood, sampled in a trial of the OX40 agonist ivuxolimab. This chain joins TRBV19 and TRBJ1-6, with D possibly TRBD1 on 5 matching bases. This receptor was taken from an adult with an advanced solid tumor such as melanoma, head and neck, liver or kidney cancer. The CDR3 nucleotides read TGTGCCAGTAGTATAGGGTTTGGGGACTCACCCCTCCACTTT. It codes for CASSIGFGDSPLHF.